This T cell receptor (beta chain) was captured in a study of CD8 T cells in Susac syndrome. An amount of RNA that ranged from roughly 0.5 to 1 ug was reverse transcribed with random hexamers. TCRdb redid the calling of the immunoSEQ multiplex PCR reads with MiXCR, one entry per CDR3 protein. Of about 180,000 distinct CDR3 sequences listed, roughly 92% were seen once; the top ten hold approximately 0.094%. V lost 2 bases to trimming and J lost 7 bases; unmatched junction nucleotides: 7. The CDR3 has 15 amino acids. Germline CDR1 MNHEY, CDR2 SVGEGT. The rearrangement links TRBV6-2 or TRBV6-3 to TRBJ1-5, with 8 bases fitting TRBD1. Sample: CD4+ T cells from PBMCs. The receptor was isolated from a human donor with multiple sclerosis. CDR3: CASSYPTGGGQPQHF. CDR3 DNA sequence: TGTGCCAGCAGTTACCCAACAGGGGGAGGACAGCCCCAGCATTTT.